The next 11 T cell receptor beta chains were all read from a single sample in a study of blood T cell repertoires in COVID-19. Repertoires were generated with immunoSEQ multiplex PCR, while TCRdb's copy carries only in-frame clones and drops some. The sample consists of approximately 170,000 clones, about 74% of them appearing once. Sequenced: peripheral blood. These TCRs come from a woman of 80 years or more with acute or convalescent COVID-19.

The chain couples TRBV6-1 to TRBJ2-1; D might be TRBD2 (5 bases). Germline V gives CDR1 MNHNS, CDR2 SASEGT. V shed 4 bases and J shed 8 bases, with 9 bases lying between them. The CDR3 is made up of 12 amino acids. This CDR3 is CASSVAGDEQFF. CDR3 bases: TGTGCCAGCAGTGTAGCCGGGGATGAGCAGTTCTTC.

This chain links TRBV20-1 with TRBJ1-2; D might be TRBD1 (6 bases). The germline V gene has CDR1 DFQATT and CDR2 SNEGSKA (reference sequence). The CDR3 extends over 14 amino acids. V was cut by 3 bases and J by 2 bases, with 13 bases left in between. This chain's CDR3 is CSASSAGANYGYTF. DNA of the CDR3: TGCAGTGCTAGTTCGGCAGGGGCCAACTATGGCTACACCTTC.

This chain links TRBV10-1 with TRBJ2-5, with 9 bases matching TRBD2. The CDR3 runs 13 residues. V trimming: 6 bases; J trimming: 6 bases; junction bases outside the gene matches: 5. Looked up from germline, CDR1 is WNHNN and CDR2 is SYGVQD (reference sequence). The CDR3 DNA reads TGCGCCAGCAGCGTTAGCGGGAGTCAGACCCAGTACTTC. Amino acid sequence: CASSVSGSQTQYF.

The rearrangement uses TRBV9 and TRBJ1-3; D unclear. V lost 0 bases and J lost 0, with 7 bases in between. The germline V gene has CDR1 SGDLS and CDR2 YYNGEE. The CDR3 is 15 amino acids. The CDR3 sequence: CASSVDDYSGNTIYF. DNA of the CDR3: TGTGCCAGCAGCGTAGATGACTACTCTGGAAACACCATATATTTT.

The rearrangement uses TRBV11-3 and TRBJ1-1, with a tentative D call TRBD1 (6 bases). This CDR3 has 13 amino acids. V gave up 4 bases and J gave up 5 bases, with 11 bases separating them. Germline V gene sequence: CDR1 SGHNT, CDR2 YENEEA. The CDR3 DNA reads TGTGCCAGCAGCTCGCCAGGGGTTACTGAAGCTTTCTTT. It specifies CASSSPGVTEAFF.

The rearrangement links TRBV10-1 to TRBJ1-3; perhaps TRBD1 as D (6 bases). The CDR3 loop spans 13 amino acids. CDR1 is WNHNN and CDR2 is SYGVQD in the germline V gene (reference sequence). Trimming left V 8 bases short and J 2 bases short, with 10 bases between. CDR3 sequence reads: CASAQGPGNTIYF. The CDR3 DNA reads as TGCGCCAGCGCTCAGGGGCCTGGAAACACCATATATTTT.

This chain joins TRBV12-5 and TRBJ2-1, with 9 bases fitting TRBD1. J lost 7 bases, V lost 0 bases, and 7 bases had no gene match. Germline V lookup: CDR1 LGHNT, CDR2 FRNRAP. This CDR3 has 16 amino acids. CDR3 DNA sequence: TGTGCTAGTGGTTTGGTAACCAACAGGGGGCGGAATGAGCAGTTCTTC. Protein sequence: CASGLVTNRGRNEQFF.

This sequence joins TRBV7-2 and TRBJ2-1, with 10 nucleotides matching TRBD2. From germline, CDR1 is SGHTA and CDR2 FQGNSA. This CDR3 region has 17 residues. Losses at the gene ends were 1 base for V and 12 bases for J; bases not matched to a gene: 15. The CDR3: CASSLVSSSGRTDGQFF. The CDR3 DNA reads as TGTGCCAGCAGCTTAGTAAGTTCTAGCGGGAGAACTGATGGGCAGTTCTTC.

The chain has TRBV6-5 and TRBJ2-5, with 10 positions matching TRBD1. Unmatched junction bases numbered 8, after V lost 5 bases and J lost 5 bases. Looked up from germline, CDR1 is MNHEY and CDR2 is SVGAGI. The CDR3 has 15 residues. The CDR3 loop reads CASSTPGTGAETQYF. DNA for the CDR3: TGTGCCAGCAGTACCCCCGGGACAGGGGCCGAGACCCAGTACTTC.

This clone was counted a single time. The rearrangement joins TRBV11-1 to TRBJ1-2, with TRBD1 identical over 9 bases. The CDR3 is 14 amino acids. CDR1 is SGHAT, CDR2 FQDESV, per germline (reference sequence). The junction had 8 bases not matched to a gene; V was cut back by 5 bases and J by 7 bases. This CDR3 reads CASSRVQGASGYTF. Here the CDR3 DNA reads TGTGCCAGCAGCAGGGTACAGGGGGCAAGTGGCTACACCTTC.

The V and J genes are TRBV7-9 and TRBJ2-7; D not resolved. Germline lookup yields CDR1 SEHNR and CDR2 FQNEAQ (reference sequence). The CDR3 sequence is 14 residues long. V was trimmed by 1 base and J by 4 bases, leaving 11 bases between them. CDR3 protein: CASSLGQNMYEQYF. CDR3 coding DNA: TGTGCCAGCAGCTTAGGGCAGAACATGTACGAGCAGTACTTC.